The 24 T cell receptor beta chains listed next were all sequenced from one sample in a study of shared clonotypes between healthy human individuals. The repertoire was sequenced with immunoSEQ multiplex PCR; TCRdb's copy has only in-frame clones and lacks some. Of about 480,000 clones in the sample, over 75% were seen once. Sample: PBMCs. All receptors derive from a woman between 35 and 50 years old in good health. Some clones in this sample may be carry-over from other donors' samples.

This chain connects TRBV28 to TRBJ2-5, with TRBD2 as a possible D gene (5 bases). V lost 3 bases and J 0 bases, leaving 17 bases between the germline ends. Germline CDR1 is MDHEN and CDR2 is SYDVKM. CDR3 length: 17 amino acids. CDR3 coding DNA: TGTGCCAGCAGTTTGGGGAGAAAGGGAGAGTACCAAGAGACCCAGTACTTC. It encodes CASSLGRKGEYQETQYF.

The genes are TRBV7-2 and TRBJ1-1, with D perhaps matching TRBD1 (6 bases). The germline V gene encodes CDR1 SGHTA and CDR2 FQGNSA. The CDR3 sequence is 14 residues long. V was pared by 4 bases and J by 7 bases, with 16 bases between. The DNA for the CDR3 is TGTGCCAGCAGCTCCTCAAATCTCAGGGGTGAAGCTTTCTTT. This gives the protein CASSSSNLRGEAFF.

The rearrangement uses TRBV5-1 and TRBJ2-1; D possibly corresponds to TRBD1 (6 bases). V lost 4 bases, J lost 0 bases, and 14 bases lay in between. The CDR3 loop spans 16 amino acids. The germline CDR1 and CDR2 sequences are SGHRS and YFSETQ. CDR3 in amino acids: CASSLLQGRSYNEQFF. Written as DNA, the CDR3 is TGCGCCAGCAGCCTACTACAGGGCCGCTCCTACAATGAGCAGTTCTTC.

The rearrangement links TRBV7-9 to TRBJ2-1, with 12 bases that match TRBD2. Germline V gives CDR1 SEHNR, CDR2 FQNEAQ (reference sequence). The V gene end was trimmed by 3 bases and the J gene end by 9 bases; junction bases not matched to a gene: 9. CDR3 size: 16 residues. The CDR3 coding sequence is TGTGCCAGCAGCTTGACCCTAGCGGGAGGGCTGGGTGAGCAGTTCTTC. It codes for CASSLTLAGGLGEQFF. Filled out from reference TRBV7-9 and TRBJ2-1, the complete variable domain reads DTGVSQNPRHKITKRGQNVTFRCDPISEHNRLYWYRQTLGQGPEFLTYFQNEAQLEKSRLLSDRFSAERPKGSFSTLEIQRTEQGDSAMYLCASSLTLAGGLGEQFFGPGTRLTVL.

V usage is TRBV9 and J usage is TRBJ2-1, with 7 bases aligning to TRBD2. Unmatched junction bases numbered 3, after V lost 4 bases and J lost 2 bases. Germline CDR1 SGDLS, CDR2 YYNGEE. CDR3 length: 14 residues. The CDR3 region is CASSQAGTYNEQFF. CDR3 nucleotide sequence: TGTGCCAGCAGCCAAGCGGGAACCTACAATGAGCAGTTCTTC.

Comments on this clone: This sample includes further DNA sequences coding for the same CDR3. J is TRBJ1-3 and V is TRBV5-6; D call uncertain. Trimming pared 4 bases from V and 2 bases from J, leaving 13 bases between. From germline, CDR1 is SGHDT and CDR2 YYEEEE. The CDR3 contains 15 residues. The CDR3 loop is CASSPTGGTGNTIYF. CDR3 sequence (DNA): TGTGCCAGCAGCCCCACGGGAGGAACTGGAAACACCATATATTTT.

This rearrangement joins TRBV30 to TRBJ2-4, with 8 bases aligning to TRBD1. Trimming at V came to 5 bases and at J to 1 base, leaving 4 bases not matched to a gene. Germline V gene data show CDR1 as GTSNPN and CDR2 as SVGIG (reference sequence). This CDR3 comprises 14 residues. The CDR3 spells CAWETGDAKNIQYF. The CDR3 DNA reads as TGTGCCTGGGAGACAGGGGACGCCAAAAACATTCAGTACTTC.

The chain couples TRBV27 to TRBJ2-3, with D possibly matching TRBD1 (6 bases). Trimming took off 2 bases at V and 5 bases at J, with 17 bases between the two ends. CDR3 length: 16 amino acids. Germline V gene data show CDR1 as MNHEY and CDR2 as SMNVEV (reference sequence). The CDR3 coding sequence is TGTGCCAGCAGTTTAGAAGGTAACAGGGTCAAAGATACGCAGTATTTT. Protein: CASSLEGNRVKDTQYF.

The table lists this clone with many counts. The V gene is TRBV9, the J gene TRBJ2-1, with no clear D. Germline values: CDR1 SGDLS, CDR2 YYNGEE. This CDR3 has 13 residues. V lost 2 bases and J 4 bases, leaving 7 bases between the germline ends. The CDR3 loop is CASSVRDYNEQFF. The CDR3 nucleotides are TGTGCCAGCAGCGTCCGAGATTACAATGAGCAGTTCTTC.

The chain uses TRBV6-1 and TRBJ2-2; tentatively, D is TRBD2 (6 bases). The CDR3 loop spans 15 amino acids. Trimming shortened V by 6 bases and J by 4 bases, and 15 bases separated the two germline ends. Germline CDR1 is MNHNS and CDR2 is SASEGT. CDR3 DNA sequence: TGTGCCAGCAGAGGACGGGGGTTAGTCACCGGGGAGCTGTTTTTT. This sequence encodes CASRGRGLVTGELFF.

The chain couples TRBV11-2 to TRBJ2-3; 9 positions match TRBD2. This CDR3 is built from 15 residues. Germline lookup yields CDR1 SGHAT and CDR2 FQNNGV. V trimming: 6 bases; J trimming: 2 bases; junction bases outside the gene matches: 6. Here the CDR3 DNA reads TGTGCCAGCAGTTTTAGCGGGAGAGACACAGATACGCAGTATTTT. It is translated as CASSFSGRDTDTQYF.

This rearrangement joins TRBV4-1 to TRBJ1-1; D remains unclear. Per germline, CDR1 MGHRA and CDR2 YSYEKL. Trimming shortened V by 6 bases and J by 2 bases, and 13 bases separated the two germline ends. The CDR3 consists of 14 residues. The CDR3 DNA reads TGCGCCAGCAGAGGCCCTTTAAGAAACACTGAAGCTTTCTTT. It yields the protein CASRGPLRNTEAFF.

The chain employs TRBV6-5 and TRBJ2-7, with D unresolved. This CDR3 is built from 16 residues. Per the germline V gene, CDR1 is MNHEY and CDR2 is SVGAGI. Trimming cost V 4 bases and J 3 bases, with 19 bases left between them. In nucleotides, the CDR3 is TGTGCCAGCAGTTTAGAGGACCCAAGACATCTCTACGAGCAGTACTTC. Amino acid sequence: CASSLEDPRHLYEQYF.

The J gene is TRBJ1-1, the V gene TRBV12-5; D is perhaps TRBD1 (5 bases). Trimming shortened V by 4 bases and J by 2 bases, and 26 bases separated the two germline ends. Germline CDR1 is LGHNT and CDR2 is FRNRAP. The CDR3 spans 19 residues. Here the CDR3 DNA reads TGTGCTAGTGGTTGGGGGTCCTCGGGCAGGGCGCCGCTTAACACTGAAGCTTTCTTT. This encodes CASGWGSSGRAPLNTEAFF.

The chain recombines TRBV6-6 with TRBJ2-1, with 10 positions matching TRBD2. This CDR3 is 15 amino acids long. Trimming took 4 bases from V and 8 from J; bases not matched to a gene: 8. In germline, CDR1 is MNHNY, CDR2 SVGAGI (reference sequence). The CDR3, as DNA: TGTGCCAGCAGTTCCTCTAGCGGGAGAAAGCATGAGCAGTTCTTC. Protein: CASSSSSGRKHEQFF.

CDR3 DNA: TGTGCCAGTAGCGTCCTAAGCGCTAACTATGGCTACACCTTC. It yields the protein CASSVLSANYGYTF. The rearrangement joins TRBV19 to TRBJ1-2; D unclear. The length of the CDR3 is 14 residues. From germline, CDR1 is LNHDA and CDR2 SQIVND (reference sequence). V was trimmed by 6 bases and J by 0 bases, leaving 11 bases between them.

The chain couples TRBV19 to TRBJ2-3; D ambiguous. V lost 3 bases, J lost 5 bases, and 3 bases lay in between. The germline V gene encodes CDR1 LNHDA and CDR2 SQIVND (reference sequence). This CDR3 spans 11 amino acids. CDR3 amino acids: CASSIQDTQYF. Here the CDR3 DNA reads TGTGCCAGTAGTATTCAAGATACGCAGTATTTT. The full variable domain, with the rest looked up from reference TRBV19 and TRBJ2-3, is DGGITQSPKYLFRKEGQNVTLSCEQNLNHDAMYWYRQDPGQGLRLIYYSQIVNDFQKGDIAEGYSVSREKKESFPLTVTSAQKNPTAFYLCASSIQDTQYFGPGTRLTVL.

This clone was seen only once. The chain recombines TRBV30 with TRBJ2-1; 11 bases map to TRBD2. J lost 5 bases, V lost 1 base, and 10 bases had no gene match. The CDR3 totals 17 residues. Germline CDR1 GTSNPN, CDR2 SVGIG (reference sequence). DNA for the CDR3: TGTGCCTGGAGTGCAATAATAGCGGGAGGGCCTGACAATGAGCAGTTCTTC. It codes for CAWSAIIAGGPDNEQFF.

This sequence joins TRBV27 and TRBJ2-5; D tentatively fits TRBD1 or TRBD2 (6 bases each). In germline, CDR1 is MNHEY, CDR2 SMNVEV (reference sequence). V lost 5 bases and J lost 5, with 15 bases in between. The CDR3 has 14 amino acids. The CDR3 is CASSTSAGGETQYF. The CDR3 DNA is TGTGCCAGCAGTACAAGCGCCGGGGGCGAGACCCAGTACTTC.

This chain's CDR3 is CASSPWVTGTGVFTGANVLTF. As DNA, the CDR3 is TGTGCCAGCAGCCCATGGGTGACCGGGACAGGGGTATTTACCGGGGCCAACGTCCTGACTTTC. J is TRBJ2-6 and V is TRBV14; 10 bases line up with TRBD1. Germline-derived CDR1 and CDR2 are SGHDN and FVKESK. The length of the CDR3 is 21 residues. V dropped 4 bases and J dropped 4; count of bases not matched to a gene: 19.

The V call is TRBV4-2, the J call TRBJ2-1, with 10 positions matching TRBD2. The CDR3 length is 16 residues. Per germline, CDR1 LGHNA and CDR2 YNFKEQ. V was pared by 0 bases and J by 4 bases, with 3 bases of the junction left unmatched. The CDR3 coding sequence is TGTGCCAGCAGCCAAGAACTAGCGGGAAGGTACAATGAGCAGTTCTTC. This sequence encodes CASSQELAGRYNEQFF.

The chain recombines TRBV28 with TRBJ2-3; 7 bases line up with TRBD1. Germline V gene lookup returns CDR1 MDHEN and CDR2 SYDVKM. This CDR3 has 16 residues. The V gene end was trimmed by 8 bases and the J gene end by 2 bases; junction bases not matched to a gene: 13. The CDR3 DNA sequence: TGTGCCAGCCAGGGACAGACCCTATTTTACACAGATACGCAGTATTTT. Amino acid sequence: CASQGQTLFYTDTQYF.

Regarding this clone: Other DNA sequences of this sample code for an identical CDR3. This chain connects TRBV30 to TRBJ1-2; TRBD1 is a possible D gene (5 bases). From germline, CDR1 is GTSNPN and CDR2 SVGIG (reference sequence). V shed 0 bases and J shed 7 bases, with 6 bases lying between them. The CDR3 has 11 amino acids. Here the CDR3 reads CAWSVGGGYTF. For the CDR3, the DNA is TGTGCCTGGAGTGTCGGGGGTGGCTACACCTTC.

The genes are TRBV11-2 and TRBJ2-7, with D tentatively TRBD1 or TRBD2 (5 bases each). The CDR3 loop spans 16 amino acids. Germline CDR1 is SGHAT and CDR2 is FQNNGV. Trimming took off 0 bases at V and 5 bases at J, with 17 bases between the two ends. The CDR3 reads CASSLEGRSPVHEQYF. The CDR3 region has the DNA TGTGCCAGCAGCTTAGAGGGACGGAGCCCTGTCCACGAGCAGTACTTC.